Each of the 15 T cell receptor beta chains below was sequenced from the same sample in a study of tumor-infiltrating lymphocytes in primary liver carcinoma. Using a constant-region primer together with ProtoScript II reverse transcriptase, TCR beta cDNA was made from roughly 500 ng of total RNA. Libraries covering TCR beta were generated through three nested multiplex PCR rounds (using a slightly modified ARM-PCR). The study ran its first two PCR rounds for roughly 11 cycles each, using TRBV1-TRBV30 forward primers and a C-beta reverse primer. TCRdb reanalysed the multiplex PCR reads using MiXCR and keeps one entry per CDR3 protein. This sample yields 100,000 or so distinct CDR3 sequences, of which about four fifths are seen a single time; roughly a fifth belongs to the top ten. For each extraction, RNA and DNA were obtained together from about 20-30 mg of unsorted bulk tissue. Sequenced material: liver tumor tissue from sampling region 3. Subset: tumor region T3, left-lateral pole. Receptors were obtained from a man aged 35 to 55 with primary liver carcinoma and hepatitis B virus infection.

This clonotype was counted once. The gene calls are TRBV4-3 and TRBJ2-2; D tentatively fits TRBD1 or TRBD2 (5 bases each). V was cut by 4 bases and J by 14 bases, with 35 bases left in between. This CDR3 has 19 residues. The germline CDR1 and CDR2 sequences are LGHNA and YSLEER. This chain's CDR3 is CASSPRSLTRGGSTGVLFF. The CDR3 DNA sequence: TGCGCCAGCAGCCCCCGAAGCCTGACAAGGGGCGGCTCCACCGGGGTACTGTTTTTT.

On this clonotype: One end of the junction is discordant with germline, which a read error may explain. The genes are TRBV5-4 and TRBJ2-7; D may match TRBD1 or TRBD2 (7 bases each). Per germline, CDR1 SGHNT and CDR2 YYREEE (reference sequence). The CDR3 consists of 16 residues. CDR3 DNA sequence: TGTGCTAGCAGCTCGGGGGCGGGGGACAGCTTTCGCGAGCAGTACTTC. This translates into CASSSGAGDSFREQYF.

Turning to this clonotype: One junction end disagrees with the germline gene, perhaps due to a read error. This sequence joins TRBV12-3 or TRBV12-4 and TRBJ1-2; weak D call: TRBD1 (5 bases). CDR3 length: 14 amino acids. The CDR3 coding sequence is TGTGCCAGTAATCGTCGGGGCGTGGACTATGTCTACACCTTC. Its protein is CASNRRGVDYVYTF.

This clonotype was counted once. This sequence joins TRBV12-3 or TRBV12-4 and TRBJ2-1; TRBD1 matches 8 bases. Trimming took 5 bases from V and 4 from J; bases not matched to a gene: 10. CDR3 length: 16 amino acids. CDR3 bases: TGTGCCAGCAGTCGGCCCGGGACAGGCCCTTACAATGAGCAGTTCTTC. Translation: CASSRPGTGPYNEQFF.

The chain couples TRBV11-2 to TRBJ2-6, with 8 bases that match TRBD1. From germline, CDR1 is SGHAT and CDR2 FQNNGV. The CDR3 loop spans 21 amino acids. This chain's CDR3 is CTGSMGGDRGISLSGANVLTF. CDR3 bases: TGTACTGGCAGCATGGGGGGAGACAGGGGCATTTCCCTCTCTGGGGCCAACGTCCTGACTTTC.

On this clonotype: Its ends do not fully match the called genes, so a read error is possible. The chain recombines TRBV4-1 with TRBJ2-1; TRBD2 matches 10 bases. The CDR3 length is 16 residues. Germline CDR1 MGHRA, CDR2 YSYEKL. The CDR3 reads CASSQELTSGQSDQLF. The CDR3 DNA follows: TGCGCCAGCAGCCAAGAGCTGACTAGCGGGCAAAGTGACCAGTTATTC.

To note about this clonotype: One end of the junction varies from germline; a read error may be responsible. The rearrangement links TRBV29-1 to TRBJ2-3; D is ambiguous. CDR1 is SQVTM, CDR2 ANQGSEA, per germline. This CDR3 has 16 residues. CDR3 DNA: TGCAGTGTCGCTGCAGTGGACGGACGTAGCACAGATACGCAATATTTT. This gives the protein CSVAAVDGRSTDTQYF.

The J gene is TRBJ2-1, the V gene TRBV9; D perhaps matches TRBD2 (5 bases). The CDR3 runs to 13 residues. Germline CDR1 and CDR2: SGDLS and YYNGEE. V was clipped by 4 bases and J by 8 bases, with 13 bases between them. The CDR3 DNA is TGTGCCAGCAGCCCAAGAGGGCCGGATGAGCAGTTCTTC. It codes for CASSPRGPDEQFF.

The V call is TRBV16, the J call TRBJ1-4; 7 nucleotides align to TRBD1. Germline loops: CDR1 KGHSY, CDR2 FQNENV. With V trimmed by 3 bases and J by 2 bases, 15 bases remained unmatched. The CDR3 runs to 19 residues. CDR3 DNA: TGTGCCAGCAGCCAGAGCCTGGGAGGGGGCGACCCTACTAATGAAAAACTGTTTTTT. Encoded protein: CASSQSLGGGDPTNEKLFF.

This clonotype was recorded at least ten times. The chain employs TRBV30 and TRBJ2-1; D might be TRBD1 (5 bases). V gave up 2 bases and J gave up 13 bases, with 21 bases separating them. Germline V gives CDR1 GTSNPN, CDR2 SVGIG (reference sequence). CDR3 length: 14 residues. As DNA, the CDR3 is TGTGCCTGGAGTCCAACCTGGGCATCCAGGGTTCAGTTCTTC. Translation gives CAWSPTWASRVQFF.

As to this clonotype: A read error may account for a junction end that differs from germline. The chain couples TRBV29-1 to TRBJ1-1; weak D call: TRBD1 (5 bases). Germline V gene sequence: CDR1 SQVTM, CDR2 ANQGSEA. The CDR3 is 15 residues long. The CDR3, as DNA: TGCAGCGTTGCCTCAGGATGGGGGATGAACACTGAAGCCTTCTTT. Its protein is CSVASGWGMNTEAFF.

The J gene is TRBJ2-7, the V gene TRBV5-6; D gene unclear. The V and J ends lost 0 bases and 2 bases respectively, with 9 bases between them. CDR3 length: 14 residues. Germline CDR1 reads SGHDT; CDR2 reads YYEEEE. The CDR3 DNA reads as TGTGCCAGCAGCTTGGGGGCAGGTCCCTACGAGCAGTACTTC. Its translation is CASSLGAGPYEQYF.

This clonotype was detected once. Germline is not matched at one junction end, which may reflect a read error. The chain is built from TRBV4-3 and TRBJ1-2, with a tentative D call TRBD1 (6 bases). Per the germline V gene, CDR1 is LGHNA and CDR2 is YSLEER. This CDR3 contains 16 residues. In DNA, the CDR3 is TGCGCCAGCAGCCAGGCAGGGGCACGGAGGGACTATGGATACACCTTC. Translation: CASSQAGARRDYGYTF.

Points on this clonotype: The junction shows a germline mismatch at one end, possibly a read error. V gene TRBV12-3 or TRBV12-4 combines with J gene TRBJ2-6, with no clear D. The CDR3 is 21 residues long. CDR3 residues: CASSRTRLVPGRASVADVLTF. DNA for the CDR3: TGTGCCAGCAGTCGGACCCGATTAGTCCCCGGTCGGGCCTCTGTGGCCGACGTCCTGACTTTC.

This clonotype appeared many times. The rearrangement uses TRBV28 and TRBJ2-3; TRBD1 matches 7 bases. The V segment lost 6 bases and the J segment 6 bases; nucleotides outside the gene matches: 15. Germline CDR1 MDHEN, CDR2 SYDVKM. CDR3 length: 16 amino acids. The CDR3 DNA is TGTGCCAGCAGCTACGACAGGGTGCAGCAGCAGGATACGCAGTATTTT. Its protein product is CASSYDRVQQQDTQYF.